This T cell receptor (beta chain) was recorded in a study of a mutant IDH1 vaccine in newly diagnosed glioma. Study-wide background: Patients were started on vaccination 4-6 weeks after radiotherapy alone, or with temozolomide cycles.

Measured with immunoSEQ multiplex PCR; TCRdb has only the in-frame clones, and not every one. The table records about 130,000 clones, around 77% of them present only once. Time point noted: week 11, during vaccination. What each vaccine dose contained was 300 ug of mutant IDH1 20-mer peptide, accompanied by topical imiquimod. Details on this clone: Its antigen is as yet unknown.

The germline CDR1 and CDR2 sequences are SQVTM and ANQGSEA. The CDR3 is 12 amino acids. V gave up 2 bases and J gave up 8 bases, with 12 bases separating them. The chain carries TRBV29-1 and TRBJ1-2; weak D call: TRBD1 (5 bases). The clonotype comes from a man in his forties with glioma. Sequenced material: PBMCs, taken from a glioma patient whose treatment included an IDH1 peptide vaccine. The CDR3 sequence: CSVERGKGGYTF. Here the CDR3 DNA reads TGCAGCGTTGAACGGGGCAAGGGAGGCTACACCTTC. Full variable domain (remainder filled in from reference TRBV29-1 and TRBJ1-2): SAVISQKPSRDICQRGTSLTIQCQVDSQVTMMFWYRQQPGQSLTLIATANQGSEATYESGFVIDKFPISRPNLTFSTLTVSNMSPEDSSIYLCSVERGKGGYTFGSGTRLTVV.